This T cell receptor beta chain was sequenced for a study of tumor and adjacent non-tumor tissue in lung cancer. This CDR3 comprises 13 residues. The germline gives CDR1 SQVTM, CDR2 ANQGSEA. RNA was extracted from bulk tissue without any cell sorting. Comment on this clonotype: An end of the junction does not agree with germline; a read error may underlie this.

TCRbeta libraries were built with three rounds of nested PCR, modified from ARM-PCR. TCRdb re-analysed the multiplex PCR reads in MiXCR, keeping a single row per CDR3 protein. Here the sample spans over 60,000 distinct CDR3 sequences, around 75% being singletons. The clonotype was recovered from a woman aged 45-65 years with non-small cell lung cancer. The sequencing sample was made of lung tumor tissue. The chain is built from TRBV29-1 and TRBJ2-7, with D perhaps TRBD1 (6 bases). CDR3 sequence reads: CRTRGRGPYVQYF. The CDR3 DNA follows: TGCAGGACCCGTGGCAGGGGTCCCTACGTGCAGTACTTC.